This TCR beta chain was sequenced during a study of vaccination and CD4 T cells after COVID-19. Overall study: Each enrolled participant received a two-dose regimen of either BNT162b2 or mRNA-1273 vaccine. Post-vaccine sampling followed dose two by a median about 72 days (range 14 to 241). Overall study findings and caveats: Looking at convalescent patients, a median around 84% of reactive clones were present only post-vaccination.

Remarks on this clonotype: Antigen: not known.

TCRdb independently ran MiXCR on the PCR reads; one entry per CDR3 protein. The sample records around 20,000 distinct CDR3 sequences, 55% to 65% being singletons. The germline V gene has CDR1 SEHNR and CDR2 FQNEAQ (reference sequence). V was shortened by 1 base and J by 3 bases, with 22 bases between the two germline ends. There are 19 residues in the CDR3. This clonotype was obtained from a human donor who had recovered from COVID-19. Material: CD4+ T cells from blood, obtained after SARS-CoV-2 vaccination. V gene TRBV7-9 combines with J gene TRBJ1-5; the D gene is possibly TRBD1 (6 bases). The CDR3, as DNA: TGTGCCAGCAGCTTAGTTCGGTGGGGGGCCCCTAGTTTCAATCAGCCCCAGCATTTT. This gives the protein CASSLVRWGAPSFNQPQHF.